These 19 T cell receptor beta chains were all obtained from the same sample, sequenced in a study of cytomegalovirus exposure and HLA in healthy donors. Sequencing was performed with immunoSEQ multiplex PCR; in TCRdb, only in-frame clones are kept and a portion is missing. The sample records roughly 130,000 clones, less than 90% being singletons. Sample: PBMCs. These receptors were taken from a man younger than 35 in good health and CMV-seronegative.

The V gene is TRBV30, the J gene TRBJ1-2; D is ambiguous. The CDR3 loop spans 11 amino acids. Looked up from germline, CDR1 is GTSNPN and CDR2 is SVGIG (reference sequence). V lost 2 bases to trimming and J lost 8 bases, with 9 bases between them. CDR3 sequence: CAWSLGGGYTF. The CDR3 nucleotides read TGTGCCTGGAGTCTTGGTGGCGGCTACACCTTC.

This chain joins TRBV4-1 and TRBJ1-4; 7 nucleotides agree with TRBD1. J lost 4 bases, V lost 2 bases, and 7 bases had no gene match. Germline assignment: CDR1 MGHRA and CDR2 YSYEKL. The CDR3 runs to 16 residues. The CDR3 DNA is TGCGCCAGCAGCCAAAGGGACAGCCGGGTTAATGAAAAACTGTTTTTT. This codes for CASSQRDSRVNEKLFF.

The V gene is TRBV7-8, the J gene TRBJ2-5, with TRBD2 matching over 10 bases. Germline V gives CDR1 SGHVS, CDR2 FQNEAQ. This CDR3 is 18 amino acids long. The junction had 11 bases not matched to a gene; V was cut back by 0 bases and J by 4 bases. The CDR3 DNA is TGTGCCAGCAGCTTAGCGTGGTTACGACTAGCGGGTGCAGAGACCCAGTACTTC. It codes for CASSLAWLRLAGAETQYF. Based on the CDR3 plus reference TRBV7-8 and TRBJ2-5, the full variable domain is GAGVSQSPRYKVAKRGQDVALRCDPISGHVSLFWYQQALGQGPEFLTYFQNEAQLDKSGLPSDRFFAERPEGSVSTLKIQRTQQEDSAVYLCASSLAWLRLAGAETQYFGPGTRLLVL.

This clone was counted a single time. The chain is built from TRBV13 and TRBJ2-1; a weak D match, TRBD2 (5 bases). The CDR3 length is 14 residues. Germline V gene data show CDR1 as PRHDT and CDR2 as FYEKMQ (reference sequence). Trimming pared 2 bases from V and 15 bases from J, leaving 20 bases between. The CDR3 here is CASSLQRAHHHPFF. CDR3 coding DNA: TGTGCCAGCAGCTTACAGAGGGCCCATCACCACCCGTTCTTC.

The V call is TRBV6-6, the J call TRBJ1-2; tentatively, D is TRBD1 (6 bases). V lost 7 bases, J lost 4 bases, and 16 bases lay in between. In germline, CDR1 is MNHNY, CDR2 SVGAGI (reference sequence). The length of the CDR3 is 14 residues. The CDR3 is CASTLTGAFYGYTF. The CDR3 bases are TGTGCCAGCACCCTGACAGGAGCATTCTATGGCTACACCTTC.

The V and J genes are TRBV23-1 and TRBJ1-5; the D gene is possibly TRBD1 (6 bases). TRBV23-1 is placed among ORFs of uncertain function. This CDR3 has 15 residues. V gave up 7 bases and J gave up 7 bases, with 20 bases separating them. CDR3 region: CASTPDSGRAQPQHF. The CDR3 DNA reads TGCGCCAGCACTCCGGACAGTGGTCGGGCGCAGCCCCAGCATTTT.

This CDR3 reads CASSESRGKGESYEQYF. In DNA, the CDR3 is TGTGCCAGCAGTGAAAGCCGCGGGAAAGGTGAATCCTACGAGCAGTACTTC. The chain uses TRBV2 and TRBJ2-7; tentative D call: TRBD2 (6 bases). The germline V gene has CDR1 SNHLY and CDR2 FYNNEI. Trimming took 2 bases from V and 1 from J, leaving 18 bases between them. The CDR3 is made up of 17 amino acids.

This clone showed up just a few times. The V call is TRBV29-1, the J call TRBJ1-1; TRBD1 aligns across 7 bases. The germline gives CDR1 SQVTM, CDR2 ANQGSEA. J gave up 7 bases and V 5 bases, and 10 bases lay outside the gene matches. This CDR3 spans 13 amino acids. CDR3 amino acids: CSVTRWGTDEAFF. CDR3 in DNA: TGCAGCGTTACAAGATGGGGGACAGATGAAGCTTTCTTT.

The chain links TRBV6-1 to TRBJ2-1; TRBD2 matches 7 bases. Germline lookup yields CDR1 MNHNS and CDR2 SASEGT. With 2 bases clipped from V and 3 bases from J, the junction kept 4 bases outside the gene matches. The CDR3 is 15 amino acids. This chain's CDR3 is CASSEKASGYNEQFF. As DNA, the CDR3 is TGTGCCAGCAGTGAAAAGGCTAGCGGCTACAATGAGCAGTTCTTC.

J is TRBJ1-1 and V is TRBV28; 7 nucleotides agree with TRBD1. The CDR3 extends over 18 amino acids. Germline CDR1 and CDR2: MDHEN and SYDVKM. The V and J ends lost 6 bases and 4 bases, in that order; junction bases with no gene match: 20. In DNA, the CDR3 is TGTGCCAGCAGCCCCCCGACAGGGACCCACCGGCGGGGCACTGAAGCTTTCTTT. As protein: CASSPPTGTHRRGTEAFF.

V and J are TRBV25-1 and TRBJ2-2; 9 bases fit TRBD1. The CDR3 loop spans 15 amino acids. The V gene's germline CDR1 is MGHDK and CDR2 SYGVNS. The V gene end was trimmed by 4 bases and the J gene end by 2 bases; junction bases not matched to a gene: 2. The CDR3 DNA reads TGTGCCAGCAGTGGAACAGGGGGCAACACCGGGGAGCTGTTTTTT. This gives the protein CASSGTGGNTGELFF.

The rearrangement joins TRBV6-4 to TRBJ2-1, with 8 positions matching TRBD2. The CDR3 loop spans 16 amino acids. Germline assignment: CDR1 MRHNA and CDR2 SNTAGT. J was trimmed by 7 bases and V by 9 bases; bases with no gene match: 17. The CDR3 sequence: CARTRTSKWESNEQFF. In DNA, the CDR3 is TGTGCCAGAACCCGGACTAGCAAGTGGGAGTCGAATGAGCAGTTCTTC.

The chain links TRBV7-8 to TRBJ1-1; D remains ambiguous. Germline V gene data show CDR1 as SGHVS and CDR2 as FQNEAQ. The CDR3 covers 14 residues. The ends were cut back, 1 base at V and 5 bases at J, with 11 bases in the middle. The CDR3 loop reads CASSLGSPVTEAFF. The CDR3 region has the DNA TGTGCCAGCAGCTTAGGCAGTCCTGTGACTGAAGCTTTCTTT.

This clone was observed a few times. The CDR3 DNA follows: TGTGCCAGCAGCTTAGGGGTGGAGCGGGGGTACAATGAGCAGTTCTTC. Protein product: CASSLGVERGYNEQFF. The gene calls are TRBV11-2 and TRBJ2-1, with 8 bases identical to TRBD2. The J segment lost 4 bases and the V segment lost 1 base, leaving 6 bases of the junction unmatched. The CDR3 spans 16 residues. Germline CDR1 is SGHAT and CDR2 is FQNNGV. The complete variable domain, with remaining parts taken from reference TRBV11-2 and TRBJ2-1, reads EAGVAQSPRYKIIEKRQSVAFWCNPISGHATLYWYQQILGQGPKLLIQFQNNGVVDDSQLPKDRFSAERLKGVDSTLKIQPAKLEDSAVYLCASSLGVERGYNEQFFGPGTRLTVL.

Comments on this clone: An end of the junction does not agree with germline; a read error may underlie this. The chain couples TRBV2 to TRBJ2-5; unclear D gene. The CDR3 runs to 10 residues. CDR1 SNHLY and CDR2 FYNNEI come from the germline V gene. The CDR3 nucleotides read TGTGCCAGCAGCGAAGAGACCCAGTACTTC. Translation: CASSEETQYF. The full variable domain, with the rest looked up from reference TRBV2 and TRBJ2-5, is EPEVTQTPSHQVTQMGQEVILRCVPISNHLYFYWYRQILGQKVEFLVSFYNNEISEKSEIFDDQFSVERPDGSNFTLKIRSTKLEDSAMYFCASSEETQYFGPGTRLLVL.

This sequence joins TRBV27 and TRBJ1-6, with 7 bases that match TRBD1. Germline CDR1 and CDR2: MNHEY and SMNVEV (reference sequence). CDR3 length equals 14 residues. Germline trimming cut 6 bases from V and 7 bases from J; bases unmatched to any gene: 6. The CDR3 bases are TGTGCCAGCAGCCCAGGGACAGTCAATTCACCCCTCCACTTT. This gives the protein CASSPGTVNSPLHF.

The J gene is TRBJ1-1, the V gene TRBV5-1, with a weak D call TRBD1 (5 bases). There are 14 residues in the CDR3. With 1 base removed from V and 5 bases from J, the gap between germline ends came to 12 bases. The V gene's germline CDR1 is SGHRS and CDR2 YFSETQ. CDR3 residues: CASSLFPGGTEAFF. The CDR3 nucleotides read TGCGCCAGCAGCTTGTTTCCCGGGGGGACTGAAGCTTTCTTT.

The gene calls are TRBV28 and TRBJ1-1, with D possibly matching TRBD1 (6 bases). The CDR3 sequence is 12 residues long. Germline CDR1 is MDHEN and CDR2 is SYDVKM. The ends were cut back, 5 bases at V and 4 bases at J, with 8 bases in the middle. This CDR3 reads CASSVRGTEAFF. CDR3 coding DNA: TGTGCCAGCAGTGTCAGGGGCACTGAAGCTTTCTTT.

The chain employs TRBV27 and TRBJ1-2; no clear D. The germline V and J ends were trimmed by 5 bases and 7 bases, with 23 bases remaining between them. CDR1 is MNHEY, CDR2 SMNVEV, per germline (reference sequence). The CDR3 covers 16 residues. In DNA form, the CDR3 reads TGTGCCAGCAGTCCACTCTGGGAAGGCCAGGACTCTGGCTACACCTTC. Protein sequence: CASSPLWEGQDSGYTF.